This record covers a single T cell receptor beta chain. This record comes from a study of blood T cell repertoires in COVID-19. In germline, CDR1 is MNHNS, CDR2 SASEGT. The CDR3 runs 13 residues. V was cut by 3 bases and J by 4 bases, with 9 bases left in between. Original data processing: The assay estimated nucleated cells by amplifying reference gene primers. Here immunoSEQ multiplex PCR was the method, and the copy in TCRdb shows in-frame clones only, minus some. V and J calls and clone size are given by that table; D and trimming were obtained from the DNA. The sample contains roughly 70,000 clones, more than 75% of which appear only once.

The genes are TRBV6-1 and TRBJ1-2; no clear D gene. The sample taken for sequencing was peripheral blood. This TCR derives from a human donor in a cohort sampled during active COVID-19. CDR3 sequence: CASSEPRFYGYTF. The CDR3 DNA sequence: TGTGCCAGCAGTGAGCCGAGATTCTATGGCTACACCTTC.